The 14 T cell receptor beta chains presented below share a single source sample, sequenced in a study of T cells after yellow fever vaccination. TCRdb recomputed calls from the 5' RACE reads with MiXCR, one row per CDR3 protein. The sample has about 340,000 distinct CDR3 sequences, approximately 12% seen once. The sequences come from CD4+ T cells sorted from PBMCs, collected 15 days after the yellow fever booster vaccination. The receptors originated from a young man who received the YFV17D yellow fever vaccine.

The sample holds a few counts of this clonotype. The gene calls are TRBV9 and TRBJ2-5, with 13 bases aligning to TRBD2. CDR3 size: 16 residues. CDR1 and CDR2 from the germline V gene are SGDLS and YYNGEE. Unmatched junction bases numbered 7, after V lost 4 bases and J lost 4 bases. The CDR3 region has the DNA TGTGCCAGCAGCTCTCGACTAGCGGGGGGCTTAGAGACCCAGTACTTC. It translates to CASSSRLAGGLETQYF.

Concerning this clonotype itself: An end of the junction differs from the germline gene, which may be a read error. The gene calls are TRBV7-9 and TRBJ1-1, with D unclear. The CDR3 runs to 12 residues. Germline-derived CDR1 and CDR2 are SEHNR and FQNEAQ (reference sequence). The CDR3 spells CASSLAGAQAFF. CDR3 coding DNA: TGTGCCAGCAGCCTAGCGGGCGCACAAGCTTTCTTT.

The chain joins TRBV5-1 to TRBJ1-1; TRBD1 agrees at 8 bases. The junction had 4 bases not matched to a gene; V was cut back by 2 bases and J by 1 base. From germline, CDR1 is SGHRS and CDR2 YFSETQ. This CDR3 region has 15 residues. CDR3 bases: TGCGCCAGCAGCTTCCAGGGGGCCGGGAACACTGAAGCTTTCTTT. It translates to CASSFQGAGNTEAFF. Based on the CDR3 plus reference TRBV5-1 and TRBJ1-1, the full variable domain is KAGVTQTPRYLIKTRGQQVTLSCSPISGHRSVSWYQQTPGQGLQFLFEYFSETQRNKGNFPGRFSGRQFSNSRSEMNVSTLELGDSALYLCASSFQGAGNTEAFFGQGTRLTVV.

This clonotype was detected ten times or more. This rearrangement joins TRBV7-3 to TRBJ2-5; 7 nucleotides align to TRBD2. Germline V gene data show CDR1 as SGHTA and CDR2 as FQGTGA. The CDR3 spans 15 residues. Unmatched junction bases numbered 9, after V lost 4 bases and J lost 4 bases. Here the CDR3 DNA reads TGTGCCAGCAGCTCAAACACCGGGACTACAGAGACCCAGTACTTC. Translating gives CASSSNTGTTETQYF.

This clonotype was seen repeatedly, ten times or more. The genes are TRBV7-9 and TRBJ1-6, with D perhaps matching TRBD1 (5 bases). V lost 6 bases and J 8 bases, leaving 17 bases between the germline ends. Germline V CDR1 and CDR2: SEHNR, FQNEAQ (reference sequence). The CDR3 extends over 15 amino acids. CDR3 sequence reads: CASRGLSQYDSPLHF. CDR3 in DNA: TGTGCCAGCAGGGGACTTTCGCAGTACGATTCACCCCTCCACTTT.

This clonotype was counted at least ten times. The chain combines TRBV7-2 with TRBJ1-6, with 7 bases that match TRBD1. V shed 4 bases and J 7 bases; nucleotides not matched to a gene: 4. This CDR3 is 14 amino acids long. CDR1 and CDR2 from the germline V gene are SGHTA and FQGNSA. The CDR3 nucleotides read TGTGCCAGCAGCTCACAGGGGCCCAATTCACCCCTCCACTTT. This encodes CASSSQGPNSPLHF.

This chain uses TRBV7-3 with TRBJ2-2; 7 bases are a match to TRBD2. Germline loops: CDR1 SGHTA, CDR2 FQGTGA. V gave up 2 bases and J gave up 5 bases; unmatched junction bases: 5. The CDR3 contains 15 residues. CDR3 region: CASSLVAGRTGELFF. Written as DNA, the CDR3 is TGTGCCAGCAGCTTAGTGGCCGGGAGGACCGGGGAGCTGTTTTTT.

The CDR3 nucleotides are TGCGCCAGCAGTCCACAGGGGAACCCGAACTATGGCTACACCTTC. It yields the protein CASSPQGNPNYGYTF. The V call is TRBV5-1, the J call TRBJ1-2; 7 nucleotides line up with TRBD1. This CDR3 has 15 amino acids. Germline CDR1 and CDR2: SGHRS and YFSETQ. Trimming at V came to 5 bases and at J to 2 bases, leaving 9 bases not matched to a gene.

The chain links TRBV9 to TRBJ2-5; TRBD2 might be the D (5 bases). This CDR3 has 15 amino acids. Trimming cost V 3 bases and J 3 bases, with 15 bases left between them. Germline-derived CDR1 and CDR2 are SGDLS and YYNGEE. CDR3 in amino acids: CASSARLDWEETQYF. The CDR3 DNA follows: TGTGCCAGCAGCGCCCGACTGGACTGGGAAGAGACCCAGTACTTC.

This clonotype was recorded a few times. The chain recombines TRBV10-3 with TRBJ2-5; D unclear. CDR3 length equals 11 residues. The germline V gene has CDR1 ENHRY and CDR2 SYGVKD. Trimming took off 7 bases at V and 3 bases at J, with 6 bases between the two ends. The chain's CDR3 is CAIMGKETQYF. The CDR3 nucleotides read TGTGCCATCATGGGTAAAGAGACCCAGTACTTC.

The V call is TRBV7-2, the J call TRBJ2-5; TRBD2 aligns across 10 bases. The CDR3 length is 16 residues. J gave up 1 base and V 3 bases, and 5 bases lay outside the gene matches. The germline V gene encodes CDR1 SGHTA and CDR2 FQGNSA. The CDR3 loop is CASSFFASGGQETQYF. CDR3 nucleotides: TGTGCCAGCAGCTTTTTCGCTAGCGGGGGCCAAGAGACCCAGTACTTC. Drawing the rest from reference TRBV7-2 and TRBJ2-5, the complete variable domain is GAGVSQSPSNKVTEKGKDVELRCDPISGHTALYWYRQSLGQGLEFLIYFQGNSAPDKSGLPSDRFSAERTGGSVSTLTIQRTQQEDSAVYLCASSFFASGGQETQYFGPGTRLLVL.

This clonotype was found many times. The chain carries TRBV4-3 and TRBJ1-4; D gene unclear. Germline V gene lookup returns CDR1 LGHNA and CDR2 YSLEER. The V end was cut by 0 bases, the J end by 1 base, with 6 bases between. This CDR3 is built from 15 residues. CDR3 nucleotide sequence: TGCGCCAGCAGCCAAGAGCCCCTAACTAATGAAAAACTGTTTTTT. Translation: CASSQEPLTNEKLFF.

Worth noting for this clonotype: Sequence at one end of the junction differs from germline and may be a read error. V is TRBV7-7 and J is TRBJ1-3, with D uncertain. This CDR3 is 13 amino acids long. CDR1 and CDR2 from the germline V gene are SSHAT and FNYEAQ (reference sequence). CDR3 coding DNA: TGTGCTAGCAGCGCGGATCGGGGAAACACCATATATTTT. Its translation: CASSADRGNTIYF.

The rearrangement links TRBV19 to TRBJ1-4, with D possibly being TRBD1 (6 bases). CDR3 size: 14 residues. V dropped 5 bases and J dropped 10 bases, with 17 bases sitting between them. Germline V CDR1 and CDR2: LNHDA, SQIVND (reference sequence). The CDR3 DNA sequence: TGTGCCAGTAGTGTACAGGGAGGCGTTCGAAAACTGTTTTTT. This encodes CASSVQGGVRKLFF.